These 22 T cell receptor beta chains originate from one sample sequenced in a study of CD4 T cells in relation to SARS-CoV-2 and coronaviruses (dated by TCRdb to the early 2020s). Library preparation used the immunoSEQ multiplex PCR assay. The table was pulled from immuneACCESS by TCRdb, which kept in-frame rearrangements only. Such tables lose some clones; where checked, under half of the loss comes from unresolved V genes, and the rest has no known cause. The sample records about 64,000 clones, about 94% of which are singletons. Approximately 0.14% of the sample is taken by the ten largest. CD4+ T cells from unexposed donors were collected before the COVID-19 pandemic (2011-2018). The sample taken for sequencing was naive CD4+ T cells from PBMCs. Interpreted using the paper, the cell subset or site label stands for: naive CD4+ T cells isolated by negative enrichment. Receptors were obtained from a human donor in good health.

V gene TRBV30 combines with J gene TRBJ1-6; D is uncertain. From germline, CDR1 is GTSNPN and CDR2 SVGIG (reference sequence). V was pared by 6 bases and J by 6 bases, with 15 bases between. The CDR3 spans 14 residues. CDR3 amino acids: CACHGGRGNSPLHF. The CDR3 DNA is TGTGCCTGCCACGGTGGGCGCGGTAATTCACCCCTCCACTTT.

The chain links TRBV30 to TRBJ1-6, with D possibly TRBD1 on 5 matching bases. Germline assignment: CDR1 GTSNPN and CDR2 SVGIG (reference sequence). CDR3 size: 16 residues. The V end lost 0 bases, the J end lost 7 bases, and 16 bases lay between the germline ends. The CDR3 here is CAWSVPGRYSNSPLHF. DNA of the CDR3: TGTGCCTGGAGTGTACCAGGGCGGTACAGCAATTCACCCCTCCACTTT.

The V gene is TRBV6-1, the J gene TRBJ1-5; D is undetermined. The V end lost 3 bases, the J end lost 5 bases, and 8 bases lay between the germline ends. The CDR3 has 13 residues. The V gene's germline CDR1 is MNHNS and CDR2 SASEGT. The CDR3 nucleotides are TGTGCCAGCAGTGATGCTGCTTATCAGCCCCAGCATTTT. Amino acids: CASSDAAYQPQHF.

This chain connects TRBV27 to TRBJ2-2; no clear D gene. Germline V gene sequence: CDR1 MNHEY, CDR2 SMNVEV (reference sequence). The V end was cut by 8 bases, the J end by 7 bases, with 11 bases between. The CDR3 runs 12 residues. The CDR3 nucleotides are TGTGCCAGCGGAACCCCACACGGGGAGCTGTTTTTT. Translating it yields CASGTPHGELFF.

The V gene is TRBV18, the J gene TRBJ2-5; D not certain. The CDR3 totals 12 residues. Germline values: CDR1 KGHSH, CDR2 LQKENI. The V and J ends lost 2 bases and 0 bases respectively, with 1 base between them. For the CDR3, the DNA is TGTGCCAGCTCACCATACCAAGAGACCCAGTACTTC. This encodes CASSPYQETQYF.

The DNA for the CDR3 is TGTGCCAGCAGCGAAAGACCGGGGGGCGGTAGTGGGCAGTACTTC. It yields the protein CASSERPGGGSGQYF. The chain uses TRBV3-1 (or the pseudogene TRBV3-2) and TRBJ2-7, with D perhaps TRBD2 (7 bases). CDR3 length: 15 residues. The germline gives CDR1 LGHDT, CDR2 YNNKEL (reference sequence). With 5 bases removed from V and 9 bases from J, the gap between germline ends came to 23 bases.

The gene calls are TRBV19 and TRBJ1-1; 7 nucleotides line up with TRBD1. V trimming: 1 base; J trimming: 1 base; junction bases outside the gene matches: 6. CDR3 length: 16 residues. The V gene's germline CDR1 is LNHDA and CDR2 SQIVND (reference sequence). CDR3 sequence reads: CASSIGGRQGNTEAFF. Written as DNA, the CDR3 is TGTGCCAGTAGTATAGGGGGGAGACAGGGGAACACTGAAGCTTTCTTT.

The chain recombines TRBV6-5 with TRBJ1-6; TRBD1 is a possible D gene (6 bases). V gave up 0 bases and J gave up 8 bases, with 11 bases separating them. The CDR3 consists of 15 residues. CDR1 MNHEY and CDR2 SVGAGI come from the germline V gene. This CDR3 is CASSYSTRGDSPLHF. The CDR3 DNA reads TGTGCCAGCAGTTACTCGACCAGGGGAGATTCACCCCTCCACTTT.

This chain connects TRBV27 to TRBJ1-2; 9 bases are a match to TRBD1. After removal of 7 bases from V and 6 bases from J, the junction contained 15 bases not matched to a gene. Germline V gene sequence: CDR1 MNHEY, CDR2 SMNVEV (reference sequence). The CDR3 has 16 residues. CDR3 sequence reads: CASKRPGQGAGNGYTF. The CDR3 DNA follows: TGTGCCAGCAAACGACCGGGACAGGGCGCCGGGAATGGCTACACCTTC.

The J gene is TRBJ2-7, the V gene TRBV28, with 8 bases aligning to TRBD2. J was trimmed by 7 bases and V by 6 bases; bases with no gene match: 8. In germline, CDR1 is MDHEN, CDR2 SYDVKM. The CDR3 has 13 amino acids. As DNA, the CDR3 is TGTGCCAGCAGCAGCGGGAGTCTTAGGGAGCAGTACTTC. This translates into CASSSGSLREQYF. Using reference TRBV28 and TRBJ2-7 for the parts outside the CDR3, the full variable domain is DVKVTQSSRYLVKRTGEKVFLECVQDMDHENMFWYRQDPGLGLRLIYFSYDVKMKEKGDIPEGYSVSREKKERFSLILESASTNQTSMYLCASSSGSLREQYFGPGTRLTVT.

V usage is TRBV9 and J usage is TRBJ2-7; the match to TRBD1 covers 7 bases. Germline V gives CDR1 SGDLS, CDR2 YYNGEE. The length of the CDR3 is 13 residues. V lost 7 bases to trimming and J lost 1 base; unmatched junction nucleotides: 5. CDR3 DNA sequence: TGTGCCAGCGCTCCGACAGGGTCCTACGAGCAGTACTTC. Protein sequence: CASAPTGSYEQYF.

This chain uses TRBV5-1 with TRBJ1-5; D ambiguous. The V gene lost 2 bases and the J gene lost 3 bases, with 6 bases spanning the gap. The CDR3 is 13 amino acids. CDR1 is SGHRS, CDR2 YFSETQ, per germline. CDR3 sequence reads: CASSLDNNQPQHF. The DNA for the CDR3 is TGCGCCAGCAGCTTAGACAACAATCAGCCCCAGCATTTT.

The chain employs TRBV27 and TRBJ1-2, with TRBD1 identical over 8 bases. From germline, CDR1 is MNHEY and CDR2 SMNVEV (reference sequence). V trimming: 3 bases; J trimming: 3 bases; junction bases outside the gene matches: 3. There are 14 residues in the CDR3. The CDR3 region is CASSLQGADYGYTF. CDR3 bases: TGTGCCAGCAGTTTGCAGGGGGCTGACTATGGCTACACCTTC.

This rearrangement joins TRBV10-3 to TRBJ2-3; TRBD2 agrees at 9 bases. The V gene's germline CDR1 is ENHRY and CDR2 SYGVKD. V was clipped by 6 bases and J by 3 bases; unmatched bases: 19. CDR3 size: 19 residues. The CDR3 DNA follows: TGTGCCATCAGCCCCTGGGGTAGCGGGAGAGTGGGAGCGACAGATACGCAGTATTTT. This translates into CAISPWGSGRVGATDTQYF.

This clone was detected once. The chain's CDR3 is CASSVESGRAYNEQFF. The CDR3 region has the DNA TGTGCCAGCAGCGTAGAATCCGGGAGGGCTTACAATGAGCAGTTCTTC. The rearrangement uses TRBV9 and TRBJ2-1, with 8 nucleotides matching TRBD2. J gave up 4 bases and V 0 bases, and 6 bases lay outside the gene matches. The CDR3 contains 16 residues. Germline V gene data show CDR1 as SGDLS and CDR2 as YYNGEE.

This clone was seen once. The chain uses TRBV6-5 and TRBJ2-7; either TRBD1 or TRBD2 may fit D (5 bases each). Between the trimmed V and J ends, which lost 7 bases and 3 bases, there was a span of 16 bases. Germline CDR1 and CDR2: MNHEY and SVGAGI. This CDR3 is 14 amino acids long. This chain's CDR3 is CASTDRDPIYEQYF. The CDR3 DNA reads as TGTGCCAGCACCGACCGGGACCCTATCTACGAGCAGTACTTC.

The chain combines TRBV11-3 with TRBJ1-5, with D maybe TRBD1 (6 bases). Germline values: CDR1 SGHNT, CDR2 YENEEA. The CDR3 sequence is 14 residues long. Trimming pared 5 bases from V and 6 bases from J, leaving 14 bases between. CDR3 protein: CASSLGQSFQPQHF. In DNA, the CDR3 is TGTGCCAGCAGCCTCGGACAGTCCTTTCAGCCCCAGCATTTT. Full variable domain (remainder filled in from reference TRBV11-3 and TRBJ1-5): EAGVVQSPRYKIIEKKQPVAFWCNPISGHNTLYWYLQNLGQGPELLIRYENEEAVDDSQLPKDRFSAERLKGVDSTLKIQPAELGDSAVYLCASSLGQSFQPQHFGDGTRLSIL.

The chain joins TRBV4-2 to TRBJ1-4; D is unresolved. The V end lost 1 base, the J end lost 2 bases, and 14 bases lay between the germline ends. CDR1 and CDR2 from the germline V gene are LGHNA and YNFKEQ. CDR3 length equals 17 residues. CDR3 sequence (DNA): TGTGCCAGCAGCCAAGTCGTTGGAGCCCTTACTAATGAAAAACTGTTTTTT. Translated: CASSQVVGALTNEKLFF.

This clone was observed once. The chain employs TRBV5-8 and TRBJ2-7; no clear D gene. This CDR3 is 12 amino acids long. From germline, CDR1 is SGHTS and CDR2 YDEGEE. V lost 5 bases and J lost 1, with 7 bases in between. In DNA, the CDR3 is TGTGCCAGCAGAAAAACGTCCTACGAGCAGTACTTC. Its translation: CASRKTSYEQYF.

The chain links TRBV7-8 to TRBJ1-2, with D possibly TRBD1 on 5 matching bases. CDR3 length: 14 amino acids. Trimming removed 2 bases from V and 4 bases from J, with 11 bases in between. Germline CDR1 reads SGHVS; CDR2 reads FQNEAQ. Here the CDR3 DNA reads TGTGCCAGCAGCTTACAGGGCGTTGGCTATGGCTACACCTTC. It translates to CASSLQGVGYGYTF.

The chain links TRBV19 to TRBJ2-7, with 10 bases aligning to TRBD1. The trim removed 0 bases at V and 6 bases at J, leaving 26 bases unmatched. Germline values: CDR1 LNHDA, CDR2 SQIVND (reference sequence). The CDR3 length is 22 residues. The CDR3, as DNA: TGTGCCAGTAGTATAGATCCCCCTCATGAGCACCCGACAGGGGGCCAAGGTCCCGAGCAGTACTTC. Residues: CASSIDPPHEHPTGGQGPEQYF.

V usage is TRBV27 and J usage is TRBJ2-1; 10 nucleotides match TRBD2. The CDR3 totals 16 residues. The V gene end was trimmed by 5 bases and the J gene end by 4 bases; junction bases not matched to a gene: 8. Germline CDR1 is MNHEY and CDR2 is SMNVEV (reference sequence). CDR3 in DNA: TGTGCCAGCAGTATCATAGCGGGAGGCAGGTACAATGAGCAGTTCTTC. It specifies CASSIIAGGRYNEQFF.